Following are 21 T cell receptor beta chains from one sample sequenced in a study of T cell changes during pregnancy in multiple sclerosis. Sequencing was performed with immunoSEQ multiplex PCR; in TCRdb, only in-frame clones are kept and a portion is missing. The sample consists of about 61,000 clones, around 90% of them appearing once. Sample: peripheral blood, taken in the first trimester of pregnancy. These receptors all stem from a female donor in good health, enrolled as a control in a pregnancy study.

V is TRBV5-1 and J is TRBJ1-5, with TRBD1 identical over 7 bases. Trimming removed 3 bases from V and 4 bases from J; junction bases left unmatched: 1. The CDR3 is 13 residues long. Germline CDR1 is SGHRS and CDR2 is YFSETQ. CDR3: CASSSTGNQPQHF. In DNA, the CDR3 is TGCGCCAGCAGCTCGACAGGGAATCAGCCCCAGCATTTT.

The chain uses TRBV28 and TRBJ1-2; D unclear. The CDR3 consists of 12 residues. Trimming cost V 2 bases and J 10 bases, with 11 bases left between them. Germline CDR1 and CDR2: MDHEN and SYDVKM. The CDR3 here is CASSLVLFNYTF. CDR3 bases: TGTGCCAGCAGTTTAGTACTCTTTAACTACACCTTC.

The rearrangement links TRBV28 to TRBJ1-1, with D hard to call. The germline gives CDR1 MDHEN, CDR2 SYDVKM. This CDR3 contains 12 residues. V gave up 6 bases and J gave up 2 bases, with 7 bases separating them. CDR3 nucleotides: TGTGCCAGCAGGCAGGCAAACACTGAAGCTTTCTTT. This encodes CASRQANTEAFF.

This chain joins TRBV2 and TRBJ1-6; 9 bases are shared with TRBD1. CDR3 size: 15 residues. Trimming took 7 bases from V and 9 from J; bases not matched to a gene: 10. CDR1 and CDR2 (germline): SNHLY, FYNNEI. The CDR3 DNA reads TGTGCCAGCATGGTAGCGGGGACAGGGAGTTCACCCCTCCACTTT. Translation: CASMVAGTGSSPLHF. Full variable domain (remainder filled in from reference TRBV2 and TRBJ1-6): EPEVTQTPSHQVTQMGQEVILRCVPISNHLYFYWYRQILGQKVEFLVSFYNNEISEKSEIFDDQFSVERPDGSNFTLKIRSTKLEDSAMYFCASMVAGTGSSPLHFGNGTRLTVT.

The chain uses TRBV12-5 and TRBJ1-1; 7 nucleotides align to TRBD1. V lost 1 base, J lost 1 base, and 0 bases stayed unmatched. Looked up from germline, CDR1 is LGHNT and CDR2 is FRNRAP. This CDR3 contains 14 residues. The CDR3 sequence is CASGLGDRNTEAFF. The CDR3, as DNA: TGTGCTAGTGGTTTGGGGGACAGGAACACTGAAGCTTTCTTT. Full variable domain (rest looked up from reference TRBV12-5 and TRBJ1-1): DARVTQTPRHKVTEMGQEVTMRCQPILGHNTVFWYRQTMMQGLELLAYFRNRAPLDDSGMPKDRFSAEMPDATLATLKIQPSEPRDSAVYFCASGLGDRNTEAFFGQGTRLTVV.

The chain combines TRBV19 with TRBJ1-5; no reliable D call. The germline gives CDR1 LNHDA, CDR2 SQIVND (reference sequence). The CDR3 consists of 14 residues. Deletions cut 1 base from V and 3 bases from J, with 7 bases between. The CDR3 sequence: CASSIVRFNQPQHF. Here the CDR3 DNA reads TGTGCCAGTAGTATAGTTAGATTCAATCAGCCCCAGCATTTT.

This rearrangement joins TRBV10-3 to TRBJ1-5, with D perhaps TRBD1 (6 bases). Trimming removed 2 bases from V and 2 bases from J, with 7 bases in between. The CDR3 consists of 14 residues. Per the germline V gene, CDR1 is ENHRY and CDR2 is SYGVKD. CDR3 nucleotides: TGTGCCATCAGTGAGGGGGGCGGCAATCAGCCCCAGCATTTT. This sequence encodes CAISEGGGNQPQHF.

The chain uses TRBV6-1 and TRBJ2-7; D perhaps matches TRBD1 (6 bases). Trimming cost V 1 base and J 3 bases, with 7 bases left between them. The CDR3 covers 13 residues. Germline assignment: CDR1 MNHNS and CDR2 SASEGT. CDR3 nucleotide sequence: TGTGCCAGCAGTGAAGAAGGGGGCTACGAGCAGTACTTC. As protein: CASSEEGGYEQYF.

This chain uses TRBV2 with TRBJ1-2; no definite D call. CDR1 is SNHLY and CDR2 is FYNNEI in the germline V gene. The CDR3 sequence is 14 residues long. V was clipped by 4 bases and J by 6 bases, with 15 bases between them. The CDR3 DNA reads TGTGCCAGCAGTGTCCGACATCTGTGGGATGGCTACACCTTC. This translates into CASSVRHLWDGYTF.

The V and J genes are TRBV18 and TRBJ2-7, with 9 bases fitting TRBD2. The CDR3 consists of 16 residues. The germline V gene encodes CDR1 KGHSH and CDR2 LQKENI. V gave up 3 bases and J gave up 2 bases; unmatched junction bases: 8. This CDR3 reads CASSPGGAGGAYEQYF. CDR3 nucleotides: TGTGCCAGCTCACCCGGTGGAGCGGGAGGTGCCTACGAGCAGTACTTC.

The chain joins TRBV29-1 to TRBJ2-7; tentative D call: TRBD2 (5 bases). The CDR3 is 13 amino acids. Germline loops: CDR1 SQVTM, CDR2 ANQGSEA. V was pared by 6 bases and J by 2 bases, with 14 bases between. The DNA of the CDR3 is TGCAGCGTCTTCCGCGCCGGGACCTACGAGCAGTACTTC. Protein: CSVFRAGTYEQYF.

The CDR3 nucleotides read TGTGCCAGCACAACTAGCGGGAGTATCCAGGAGCAGTACTTC. It specifies CASTTSGSIQEQYF. The V call is TRBV28, the J call TRBJ2-7; 11 nucleotides line up with TRBD2. CDR1 and CDR2 from the germline V gene are MDHEN and SYDVKM. After removal of 7 bases from V and 7 bases from J, the junction contained 9 bases not matched to a gene. The CDR3 sequence is 14 residues long.

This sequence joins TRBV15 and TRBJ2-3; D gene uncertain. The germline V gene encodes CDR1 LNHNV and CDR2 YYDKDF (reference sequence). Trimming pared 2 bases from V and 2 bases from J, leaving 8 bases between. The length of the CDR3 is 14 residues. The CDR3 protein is CATSRSTPTDTQYF. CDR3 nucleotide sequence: TGTGCCACCAGCAGATCGACTCCCACAGATACGCAGTATTTT. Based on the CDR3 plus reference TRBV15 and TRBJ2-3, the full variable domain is DAMVIQNPRYQVTQFGKPVTLSCSQTLNHNVMYWYQQKSSQAPKLLFHYYDKDFNNEADTPDNFQSRRPNTSFCFLDIRSPGLGDTAMYLCATSRSTPTDTQYFGPGTRLTVL.

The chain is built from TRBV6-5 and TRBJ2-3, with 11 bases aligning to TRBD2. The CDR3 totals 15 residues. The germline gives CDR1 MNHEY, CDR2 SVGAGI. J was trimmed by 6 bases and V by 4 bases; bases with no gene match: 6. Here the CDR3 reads CASSSLAGGTDTQYF. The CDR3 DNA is TGTGCCAGCAGTTCCCTAGCGGGGGGAACCGATACGCAGTATTTT.

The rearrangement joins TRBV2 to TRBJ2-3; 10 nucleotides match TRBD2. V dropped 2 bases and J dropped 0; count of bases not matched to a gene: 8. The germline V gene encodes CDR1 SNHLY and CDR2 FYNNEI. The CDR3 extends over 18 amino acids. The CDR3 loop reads CASSELAGGQGSTDTQYF. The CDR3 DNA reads TGTGCCAGCAGTGAATTAGCGGGAGGCCAGGGAAGCACAGATACGCAGTATTTT.

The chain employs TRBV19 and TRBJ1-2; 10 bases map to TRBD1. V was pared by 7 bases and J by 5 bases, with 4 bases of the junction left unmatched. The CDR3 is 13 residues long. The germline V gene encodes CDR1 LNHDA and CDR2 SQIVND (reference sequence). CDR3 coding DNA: TGTGCCAGTATGGGACAGGGGCTGTATGGCTACACCTTC. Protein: CASMGQGLYGYTF.

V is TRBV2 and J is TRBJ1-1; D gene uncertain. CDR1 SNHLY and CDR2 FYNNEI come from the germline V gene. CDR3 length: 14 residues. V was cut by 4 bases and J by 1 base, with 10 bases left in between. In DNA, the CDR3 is TGTGCCAGCAGTGCTAGGCGGGAGAACACTGAAGCTTTCTTT. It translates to CASSARRENTEAFF.

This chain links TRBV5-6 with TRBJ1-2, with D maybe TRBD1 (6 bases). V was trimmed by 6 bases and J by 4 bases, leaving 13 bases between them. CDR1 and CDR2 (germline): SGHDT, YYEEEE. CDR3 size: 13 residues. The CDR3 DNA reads TGTGCCAGCACCCGGCAGGGGTCCTATGGCTACACCTTC. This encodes CASTRQGSYGYTF.

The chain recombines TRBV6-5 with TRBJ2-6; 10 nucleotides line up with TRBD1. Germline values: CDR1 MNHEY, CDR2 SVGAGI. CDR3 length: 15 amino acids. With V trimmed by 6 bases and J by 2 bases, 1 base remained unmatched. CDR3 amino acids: CASRTGGTGANVLTF. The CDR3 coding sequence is TGTGCCAGCAGGACAGGGGGCACTGGGGCCAACGTCCTGACTTTC.

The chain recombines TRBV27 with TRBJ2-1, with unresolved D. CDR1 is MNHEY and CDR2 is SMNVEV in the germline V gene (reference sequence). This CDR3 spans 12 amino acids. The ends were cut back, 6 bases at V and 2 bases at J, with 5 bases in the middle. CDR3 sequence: CASRRTYNEQFF. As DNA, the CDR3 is TGTGCCAGCAGGAGGACCTACAATGAGCAGTTCTTC.

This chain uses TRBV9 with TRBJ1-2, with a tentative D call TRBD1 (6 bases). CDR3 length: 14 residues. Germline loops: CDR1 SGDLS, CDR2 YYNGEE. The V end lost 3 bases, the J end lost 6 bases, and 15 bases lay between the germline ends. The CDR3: CASSASGRGNGYTF. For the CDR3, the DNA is TGTGCCAGCAGCGCCTCAGGAAGGGGGAATGGCTACACCTTC.